These 22 T cell receptor beta chains originate from one sample sequenced in a study of shared clonotypes between healthy human individuals. Sequenced by immunoSEQ multiplex PCR; TCRdb stores in-frame clones only, minus some. The data contain around 2.3 million clones, almost 96% of them seen just once; the ten biggest clones take up less than 0.15%. Sequences were obtained from naive CD4+ T cells sorted from blood. Subset of the sample: CD45RA+ positively selected. The receptors derive from a man aged 18 to 29 in good health.

Details on this clone: The sample carries other DNA sequences with the same CDR3. The chain uses TRBV19 and TRBJ2-3; unclear D gene. Per the germline V gene, CDR1 is LNHDA and CDR2 is SQIVND (reference sequence). V lost 1 base and J 1 base, leaving 6 bases between the germline ends. This CDR3 has 14 amino acids. The CDR3 loop is CASSIAGGTDTQYF. CDR3 coding DNA: TGTGCCAGTAGTATAGCGGGTGGCACAGATACGCAGTATTTT. The whole variable domain, filled in from reference TRBV19 and TRBJ2-3, reads DGGITQSPKYLFRKEGQNVTLSCEQNLNHDAMYWYRQDPGQGLRLIYYSQIVNDFQKGDIAEGYSVSREKKESFPLTVTSAQKNPTAFYLCASSIAGGTDTQYFGPGTRLTVL.

The chain carries TRBV11-2 and TRBJ2-7; 7 positions agree with TRBD1. Trimming removed 4 bases from V and 3 bases from J; junction bases left unmatched: 9. Germline CDR1 reads SGHAT; CDR2 reads FQNNGV. The CDR3 runs 15 residues. The CDR3 sequence: CASSSSVGQYYEQYF. In DNA, the CDR3 is TGTGCCAGCAGCTCGTCGGTGGGACAGTACTACGAGCAGTACTTC.

V usage is TRBV28 and J usage is TRBJ1-5; perhaps TRBD1 as D (5 bases). With 6 bases removed from V and 7 bases from J, the gap between germline ends came to 13 bases. The CDR3 sequence is 13 residues long. The germline V gene has CDR1 MDHEN and CDR2 SYDVKM. The CDR3 coding sequence is TGTGCCAGCAGCATAGAGACAGTCCAGCCCCAGCATTTT. Protein sequence: CASSIETVQPQHF.

The chain combines TRBV18 with TRBJ2-5, with D perhaps matching TRBD1 (5 bases). V was trimmed by 5 bases and J by 11 bases, leaving 12 bases between them. The CDR3 has 11 amino acids. Germline CDR1 KGHSH, CDR2 LQKENI. CDR3 sequence (DNA): TGTGCCAGCTCATCCCAGGGTTATCAGTACTTC. Amino acids: CASSSQGYQYF. Drawing the rest from reference TRBV18 and TRBJ2-5, the complete variable domain is NAGVMQNPRHLVRRRGQEARLRCSPMKGHSHVYWYRQLPEEGLKFMVYLQKENIIDESGMPKERFSAEFPKEGPSILRIQQVVRGDSAAYFCASSSQGYQYFGPGTRLLVL.

The V gene is TRBV11-2, the J gene TRBJ2-7, with D unclear. Germline V CDR1 and CDR2: SGHAT, FQNNGV. V was shortened by 4 bases and J by 0 bases, with 7 bases between the two germline ends. The CDR3 consists of 13 residues. DNA for the CDR3: TGTGCCAGCAGCTCGTACGCCTCCTACGAGCAGTACTTC. Its protein product is CASSSYASYEQYF.

This chain uses TRBV7-8 with TRBJ2-5; D is perhaps TRBD2 (6 bases). The germline gives CDR1 SGHVS, CDR2 FQNEAQ. The CDR3 runs to 14 residues. V lost 5 bases to trimming and J lost 4 bases, with 14 bases between them. The CDR3 region is CASSGGKRIETQYF. The CDR3 nucleotides are TGTGCCAGCAGCGGAGGGAAGCGGATAGAGACCCAGTACTTC.

The V gene is TRBV18, the J gene TRBJ2-6, with no clear D. Trimming shortened V by 4 bases and J by 0 bases, and 7 bases separated the two germline ends. Germline CDR1 is KGHSH and CDR2 is LQKENI. CDR3 size: 15 residues. CDR3 amino acids: CASSQESSGANVLTF. In DNA form, the CDR3 reads TGTGCCAGCTCACAGGAGAGCTCTGGGGCCAACGTCCTGACTTTC.

The V gene is TRBV28, the J gene TRBJ1-5; D remains unclear. Trimming took off 3 bases at V and 12 bases at J, with 12 bases between the two ends. From germline, CDR1 is MDHEN and CDR2 SYDVKM. CDR3 size: 12 residues. CDR3: CASSFSSGIQHF. In DNA, the CDR3 is TGTGCCAGCAGTTTTTCGTCGGGGATCCAGCATTTT. Based on the CDR3 plus reference TRBV28 and TRBJ1-5, the full variable domain is DVKVTQSSRYLVKRTGEKVFLECVQDMDHENMFWYRQDPGLGLRLIYFSYDVKMKEKGDIPEGYSVSREKKERFSLILESASTNQTSMYLCASSFSSGIQHFGDGTRLSIL.

This chain links TRBV28 with TRBJ2-1; TRBD2 matches at 9 bases. Germline CDR1 is MDHEN and CDR2 is SYDVKM. V shed 2 bases and J 10 bases; nucleotides not matched to a gene: 9. CDR3 length: 15 residues. In DNA, the CDR3 is TGTGCCAGCAGTTTAGGAGCGGCGGGGGGGCAGGAGCAGTTCTTC. This encodes CASSLGAAGGQEQFF.

This CDR3 reads CASSFQGIRVTQYF. CDR3 coding DNA: TGTGCCAGCAGTTTTCAGGGCATTCGGGTGACCCAGTACTTC. The chain couples TRBV28 to TRBJ2-5; D perhaps matches TRBD1 (5 bases). CDR1 is MDHEN and CDR2 is SYDVKM in the germline V gene. This CDR3 spans 14 amino acids. V shed 3 bases and J shed 7 bases, with 15 bases lying between them. The full variable domain, completed using reference TRBV28 and TRBJ2-5, is DVKVTQSSRYLVKRTGEKVFLECVQDMDHENMFWYRQDPGLGLRLIYFSYDVKMKEKGDIPEGYSVSREKKERFSLILESASTNQTSMYLCASSFQGIRVTQYFGPGTRLLVL.

The rearrangement links TRBV7-3 to TRBJ2-2; possibly TRBD2 for D (6 bases). The CDR3 is 14 amino acids. V lost 1 base and J lost 7, with 10 bases in between. CDR1 and CDR2 from the germline V gene are SGHTA and FQGTGA. The CDR3 coding sequence is TGTGCCAGCAGCTTAATGGCGGGGAGCGGGGAGCTGTTTTTT. Translating it yields CASSLMAGSGELFF. Together with reference TRBV7-3 and TRBJ2-2, the CDR3 gives the full variable domain: GAGVSQTPSNKVTEKGKYVELRCDPISGHTALYWYRQSLGQGPEFLIYFQGTGAADDSGLPNDRFFAVRPEGSVSTLKIQRTERGDSAVYLCASSLMAGSGELFFGEGSRLTVL.

The genes are TRBV6-1 and TRBJ1-5; TRBD1 matches at 7 bases. The germline V gene encodes CDR1 MNHNS and CDR2 SASEGT. The CDR3 runs to 15 residues. V was clipped by 4 bases and J by 4 bases; unmatched bases: 7. CDR3 coding DNA: TGTGCCAGCAGTGTGGGGACAGTCGGGAATCAGCCCCAGCATTTT. Protein product: CASSVGTVGNQPQHF.

This sequence joins TRBV18 and TRBJ1-4; 7 bases fit TRBD1. This CDR3 contains 14 residues. Looked up from germline, CDR1 is KGHSH and CDR2 is LQKENI. V gave up 3 bases and J gave up 2 bases; unmatched junction bases: 0. CDR3 DNA sequence: TGTGCCAGCTCACCGGACAGGACTAATGAAAAACTGTTTTTT. This translates into CASSPDRTNEKLFF.

The V gene is TRBV4-1, the J gene TRBJ2-2, with D hard to call. The germline CDR1 and CDR2 sequences are MGHRA and YSYEKL. Trimming shortened V by 2 bases and J by 6 bases, and 13 bases separated the two germline ends. The CDR3 has 15 residues. CDR3 amino acids: CASSQPRFKPGELFF. For the CDR3, the DNA is TGCGCCAGCAGCCAACCACGCTTTAAACCCGGGGAGCTGTTTTTT.

This chain joins TRBV18 and TRBJ2-1, with D possibly being TRBD1 or TRBD2 (5 bases each). V was pared by 3 bases and J by 9 bases, with 15 bases between. CDR1 is KGHSH, CDR2 LQKENI, per germline. The CDR3 extends over 14 amino acids. CDR3 region: CASSPGLGDGEQFF. In DNA form, the CDR3 reads TGTGCCAGCTCACCCGGGCTAGGGGACGGTGAGCAGTTCTTC.

The rearrangement uses TRBV10-1 and TRBJ1-6; D is uncertain. Germline V CDR1 and CDR2: WNHNN, SYGVQD (reference sequence). Between the trimmed V and J ends, which lost 6 bases and 7 bases, there was a span of 13 bases. The length of the CDR3 is 14 residues. The CDR3 DNA reads TGCGCCAGCAGCCTGGGGTCCGGGAATTCACCCCTCCACTTT. Translated, it gives CASSLGSGNSPLHF.

The gene calls are TRBV6-1 and TRBJ1-5, with no clear D. This CDR3 spans 15 amino acids. With 6 bases removed from V and 0 bases from J, the gap between germline ends came to 12 bases. Germline lookup yields CDR1 MNHNS and CDR2 SASEGT. CDR3 DNA sequence: TGTGCCAGCAGCTTGACGCCTTATAGCAATCAGCCCCAGCATTTT. Its protein product is CASSLTPYSNQPQHF.

The rearrangement links TRBV9 to TRBJ2-5; 8 nucleotides match TRBD1. Germline V gene lookup returns CDR1 SGDLS and CDR2 YYNGEE. This CDR3 comprises 14 residues. V shed 4 bases, J shed 3 bases, and the junction held 5 bases outside the gene matches. CDR3 region: CASSSGQGKETQYF. In DNA, the CDR3 is TGTGCCAGCAGCTCCGGACAGGGAAAAGAGACCCAGTACTTC.

This chain connects TRBV13 to TRBJ1-5; D is uncertain. V shed 4 bases and J shed 3 bases, with 7 bases lying between them. Germline V gene data show CDR1 as PRHDT and CDR2 as FYEKMQ (reference sequence). This CDR3 has 13 residues. CDR3 residues: CASSSRNNQPQHF. The CDR3 region has the DNA TGTGCCAGCAGCTCCCGTAACAATCAGCCCCAGCATTTT.

The gene calls are TRBV6-5 and TRBJ2-5; D unclear. Trimming cost V 5 bases and J 7 bases, with 14 bases left between them. The CDR3 is 13 amino acids. Germline lookup yields CDR1 MNHEY and CDR2 SVGAGI. As DNA, the CDR3 is TGTGCCAGCAGTCCTGCATTAGGTGGGACCCAGTACTTC. Translating gives CASSPALGGTQYF.

The J gene is TRBJ1-5, the V gene TRBV10-1, with D possibly TRBD1 on 5 matching bases. Germline CDR1 WNHNN, CDR2 SYGVQD (reference sequence). The CDR3 sequence is 15 residues long. Trimming removed 8 bases at V and 1 base at J, with 15 bases between. The CDR3 here is CASPDLGRSNQPQHF. As DNA, the CDR3 is TGCGCCAGCCCAGACTTGGGACGGAGCAATCAGCCCCAGCATTTT.

DNA for the CDR3: TGCGCCAGCAGCCAAGTTTCAGGGGCCCTCCTCTATGGCTACACCTTC. Protein: CASSQVSGALLYGYTF. This chain joins TRBV4-1 and TRBJ1-2; D may be TRBD1 (6 bases). CDR1 and CDR2 (germline): MGHRA, YSYEKL. Trimming removed 1 base at V and 4 bases at J, with 16 bases between. The CDR3 spans 16 residues.